This T cell receptor beta chain is from a study of T cell repertoires in cytomegalovirus infection. In the study overall: Matching HLA type and CMV infection were both indicated by public TCR beta signatures. Points from the study as a whole: The ex vivo response showed dominance by HLA-C-restricted CMV-specific TCR beta clonotypes.

A remark on this clonotype: Antigen unknown.

TCRdb passed the reads through MiXCR, listing each CDR3 protein once. The sample holds about 490,000 distinct CDR3 sequences, 16% seen once. This CDR3 region has 15 residues. Germline lookup yields CDR1 KGHSH and CDR2 LQKENI. The V end was cut by 7 bases, the J end by 1 base, with 13 bases between. J is TRBJ2-2 and V is TRBV18; D not certain. The sequence was collected from a human donor in good health (CMV status not recorded). Some clones in this sample may be carry-over from other donors' samples. Sequencing was carried out using CD8+ T cells from PBMCs. The CDR3 sequence is CASFQKPRNTGELFF. The CDR3 DNA is TGTGCCAGCTTCCAGAAGCCCAGGAACACCGGGGAGCTGTTTTTT.